This T cell receptor beta chain was retrieved from a study of blood T cell repertoires in COVID-19. About the study: Samples taken during acute and convalescent COVID-19 were collected in the United States, Italy and Spain. Nucleic acid was either cDNA or gDNA, and it came from T cells, B-cell-depleted T cells, or PBMCs.

The CDR3 spans 14 residues. Germline loops: CDR1 SQVTM, CDR2 ANQGSEA. V lost 4 bases and J lost 5; bases outside the gene matches: 8. Source study methods: Counts of nucleated cells, estimated from reference gene primer amplification, were obtained. The protocol was immunoSEQ multiplex PCR, while the TCRdb copy is restricted to in-frame clones and leaves out a portion. That table is the source of V, J and clone size, and D and trimming were worked out from the DNA. This table holds fewer than 450,000 clones, about 89% found once. Seattle's enrolled individuals joined amid active infection and were then monitored longitudinally.

The sequencing sample was made of peripheral blood. The receptor's source is a woman aged 45 to 65 with COVID-19, enrolled during active disease. V usage is TRBV29-1 and J usage is TRBJ2-5; 9 bases match TRBD2. The CDR3 here is CSVVLAGEGETQYF. DNA for the CDR3: TGCAGCGTTGTATTAGCGGGAGAGGGTGAGACCCAGTACTTC.